This T cell receptor beta chain was recorded in a study of neoadjuvant anti-PD-1 for oral cavity cancer. Regarding the study as a whole: Expansion of preexisting intratumoral clones was suggested to aid response.

Two replicates per tumor sample, mostly from approximately 4.5 ug of genomic DNA. Only in-frame clones appear in the TCRdb table, and some are missing; sequencing was by immunoSEQ multiplex PCR. There are 37,000 or so clones in the sample; more than 35% occur only once, and 15% to 20% lies in the top ten. V dropped 6 bases and J dropped 5; count of bases not matched to a gene: 10. The CDR3 runs to 15 residues. CDR1 and CDR2 from the germline V gene are MNHEY and SMNVEV (reference sequence). Time point described: after neoadjuvant nivolumab, at surgical resection. These oral cavity squamous cell carcinomas were HPV-negative and locally advanced. This clone has ten or more counts. Its cognate antigen is unknown.

The input for sequencing was tumor tissue, taken after nivolumab (anti-PD-1) treatment. This receptor was identified in a person aged 35-79 years with oral cavity squamous cell carcinoma. The chain carries TRBV27 and TRBJ2-5; TRBD1 matches at 9 bases. The CDR3 loop is CASRRLTGGAETQYF. Written as DNA, the CDR3 is TGTGCCAGCAGGCGACTTACAGGGGGCGCCGAGACCCAGTACTTC.